This TCR beta chain originates from a study of cytomegalovirus exposure and HLA in healthy donors. Study information: HLA-typed donors were the source of approximately 80 million unique TCRs, which an early data release held.

Germline V gene data show CDR1 as LNHNV and CDR2 as YYDKDF (reference sequence). CDR3 length equals 15 residues. V was pared by 0 bases and J by 5 bases, with 13 bases between. This PCR relied on a set of 60 Vbeta primers and 13 Jbeta primers. TCRdb's copy holds only in-frame clones and misses some; the assay was immunoSEQ multiplex PCR. Of about 190,000 clones in the sample, 65% to 75% were seen once. Participants comprised healthy donors of bone marrow. The chain links TRBV15 to TRBJ2-5, with a possible D match to TRBD2 (5 bases). The sequence was obtained from a man aged 25-40 years in good health and CMV-seropositive. The sample taken for sequencing was PBMCs. The CDR3 protein is CATSRDIGKSETQYF. The CDR3 DNA follows: TGTGCCACCAGCAGAGATATCGGGAAATCGGAGACCCAGTACTTC.